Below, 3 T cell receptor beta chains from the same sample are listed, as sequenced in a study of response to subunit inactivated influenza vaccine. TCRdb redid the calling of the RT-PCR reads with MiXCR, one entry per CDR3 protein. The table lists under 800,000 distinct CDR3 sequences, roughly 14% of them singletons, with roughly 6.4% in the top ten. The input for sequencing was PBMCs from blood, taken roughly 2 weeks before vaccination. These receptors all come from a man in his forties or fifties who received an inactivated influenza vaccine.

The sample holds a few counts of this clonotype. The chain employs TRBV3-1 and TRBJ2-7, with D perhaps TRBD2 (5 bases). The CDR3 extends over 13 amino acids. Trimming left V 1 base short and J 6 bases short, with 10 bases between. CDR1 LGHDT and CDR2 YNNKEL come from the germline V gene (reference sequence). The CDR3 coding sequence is TGTGCCAGCAGCCAAGTGGAGGCCGGCGAGCAGTACTTC. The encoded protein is CASSQVEAGEQYF.

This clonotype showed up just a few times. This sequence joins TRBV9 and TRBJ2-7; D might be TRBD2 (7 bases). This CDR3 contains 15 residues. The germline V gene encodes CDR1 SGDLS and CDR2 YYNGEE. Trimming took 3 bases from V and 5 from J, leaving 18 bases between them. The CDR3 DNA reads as TGTGCCAGCAGCGCGGGGGGCGGGAGAGGGAACGAGCAGTACTTC. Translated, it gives CASSAGGGRGNEQYF.

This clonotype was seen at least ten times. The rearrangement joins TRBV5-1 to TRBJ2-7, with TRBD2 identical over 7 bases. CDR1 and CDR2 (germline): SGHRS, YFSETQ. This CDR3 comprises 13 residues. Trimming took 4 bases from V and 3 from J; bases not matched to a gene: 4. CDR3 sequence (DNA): TGCGCCAGCAGCCCGGGGGACTACTACGAGCAGTACTTC. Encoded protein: CASSPGDYYEQYF.